The rows below give T cell receptor beta chains drawn from one sample of a study of shared clonotypes between healthy human individuals. Libraries were prepared by immunoSEQ multiplex PCR; TCRdb keeps only in-frame clonotypes and omits some of them. The sample carries fewer than 1 million clones, just over 95% recorded once. Sequenced: naive CD8+ T cells sorted from blood. Source of these receptors: a man aged 25 to 40 in good health. CDR3s include the opening cysteine and the closing phenylalanine or tryptophan. The D gene is left open where the match is weak. Clone size appears in some rows only: once, few, many, or a class for an expanded clone.

j_call,d_call,clone_size,v_call,cdr3_aa,cdr3_nt
TRBJ2-1,TRBD2,NA,TRBV27,CASSLAGTSVYNEQFF,TGTGCCAGCAGTTTAGCGGGGACTAGCGTTTACAATGAGCAGTTCTTC
TRBJ2-1,TRBD2,NA,TRBV9,CASSARTSGNWDEQFF,TGTGCCAGCAGCGCCAGGACTAGCGGGAATTGGGATGAGCAGTTCTTC
TRBJ1-1,NA,NA,TRBV5-6,CASSLGYTEAFF,TGTGCCAGCAGCTTGGGATACACTGAAGCTTTCTTT
TRBJ2-2,NA,NA,TRBV4-3,CASSETTGELFF,TGCGCCAGCAGCGAAACTACGGGGGAGCTGTTTTTT
TRBJ1-2,NA,NA,TRBV6-4,CASSDYPGGGYTF,TGTGCCAGCAGTGACTATCCCGGAGGTGGCTACACCTTC
TRBJ2-7,TRBD1,NA,TRBV19,CASSTLGTEDYEQYF,TGTGCCAGTAGTACACTCGGGACAGAAGACTACGAGCAGTACTTC
TRBJ1-4,TRBD1,NA,TRBV27,CASSSGTAWGGKLFF,TGTGCCAGCAGTTCAGGGACAGCCTGGGGCGGAAAACTGTTTTTT
TRBJ1-3,NA,NA,TRBV9,CASSVEAAPNTIYF,TGTGCCAGCAGCGTAGAGGCGGCACCAAACACCATATATTTT
TRBJ2-3,TRBD2,NA,TRBV19,CASSMASGYHTQYF,TGTGCCAGTAGTATGGCTAGCGGTTATCATACGCAGTATTTT
TRBJ2-3,NA,NA,TRBV27,CASSDGPSTDTQYF,TGTGCCAGCAGCGACGGCCCTAGCACAGATACGCAGTATTTT
TRBJ2-1,NA,NA,TRBV27,CASSLWLNNEQFF,TGTGCCAGCAGTTTATGGCTAAACAATGAGCAGTTCTTC
TRBJ1-5,NA,NA,TRBV6-1,CASSELGANNQPQHF,TGTGCCAGCAGTGAACTGGGGGCGAACAATCAGCCCCAGCATTTT
TRBJ1-5,NA,NA,TRBV7-9,CASSRTDSNQPQHF,TGTGCCAGCAGTCGGACGGATAGCAATCAGCCCCAGCATTTT
TRBJ2-1,NA,NA,TRBV6-1,CASSEVGGAAYNEQFF,TGTGCCAGCAGTGAAGTAGGGGGAGCGGCCTACAATGAGCAGTTCTTC
TRBJ2-1,NA,NA,TRBV29-1,CSVGGRYNEQFF,TGCAGCGTTGGGGGCAGGTACAATGAGCAGTTCTTC
TRBJ2-5,NA,NA,TRBV5-1,CANRGGASKETQYF,TGCGCCAATCGAGGGGGGGCTTCGAAAGAGACCCAGTACTTC
TRBJ2-3,TRBD2,NA,TRBV5-5,CASSLDLAGVDTQYF,TGTGCCAGCAGCTTGGATCTAGCGGGAGTAGATACGCAGTATTTT
TRBJ1-1,NA,NA,TRBV29-1,CSVEFKNTEAFF,TGCAGCGTTGAGTTTAAGAACACTGAAGCTTTCTTT
TRBJ2-7,NA,NA,TRBV18,CASSSTYEQYF,TGTGCCAGCTCATCAACCTACGAGCAGTACTTC
TRBJ1-3,NA,NA,TRBV13,CASSSQGGMVGNTIYF,TGTGCCAGCAGCTCGCAGGGTGGTATGGTCGGAAACACCATATATTTT
TRBJ1-5,TRBD1,NA,TRBV18,CASSPRDRGYQPQHF,TGTGCCAGCTCACCCCGGGACAGGGGTTATCAGCCCCAGCATTTT
TRBJ1-5,NA,once,TRBV28,CASSLFRGNQPQHF,TGTGCCAGCAGTTTGTTCAGGGGCAATCAGCCCCAGCATTTT
TRBJ1-5,NA,NA,TRBV6-6,CASSYGPDSNQPQHF,TGTGCCAGCAGTTACGGGCCAGATAGCAATCAGCCCCAGCATTTT